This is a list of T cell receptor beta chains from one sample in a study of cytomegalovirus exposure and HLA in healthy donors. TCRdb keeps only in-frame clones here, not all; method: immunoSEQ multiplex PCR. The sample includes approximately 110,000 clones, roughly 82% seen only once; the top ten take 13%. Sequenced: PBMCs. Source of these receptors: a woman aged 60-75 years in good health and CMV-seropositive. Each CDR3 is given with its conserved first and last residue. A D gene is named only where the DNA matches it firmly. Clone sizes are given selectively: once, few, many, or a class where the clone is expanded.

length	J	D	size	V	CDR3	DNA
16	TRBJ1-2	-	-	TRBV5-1	CASSPTRVTNNYGYTF	TGCGCCAGCAGCCCAACCCGCGTGACAAACAACTATGGCTACACCTTC
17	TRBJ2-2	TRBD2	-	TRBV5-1	CASSGTAGGPGTGELFF	TGCGCCAGCAGCGGTACAGCGGGGGGGCCAGGGACCGGGGAGCTGTTTTTT
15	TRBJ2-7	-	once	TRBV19	CASSKEAGAGYEQYF	TGTGCCAGTAGCAAGGAAGCAGGCGCGGGCTACGAGCAGTACTTC
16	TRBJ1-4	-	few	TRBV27	CASSLAGNATNEKLFF	TGTGCCAGCAGTTTAGCAGGGAATGCTACTAATGAAAAACTGTTTTTT
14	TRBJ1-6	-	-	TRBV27	CARARGSYNSPLHF	TGTGCCAGGGCGCGGGGCTCCTATAATTCACCCCTCCACTTT
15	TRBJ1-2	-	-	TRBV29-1	CSVEDARTAYYGYTF	TGCAGCGTTGAAGATGCGCGGACAGCCTACTATGGCTACACCTTC
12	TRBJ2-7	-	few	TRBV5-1	CASSLGGREQYF	TGCGCCAGCAGCTTAGGGGGTCGCGAGCAGTACTTC
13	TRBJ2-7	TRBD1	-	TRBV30	CASQDRSLGEQYF	TGTGCCTCCCAGGACAGGTCCCTCGGCGAGCAGTACTTC
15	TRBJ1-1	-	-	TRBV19	CASSIGGRGNTEAFF	TGTGCCAGTAGTATAGGAGGGAGGGGGAACACTGAAGCTTTCTTT
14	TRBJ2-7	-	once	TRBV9	CASSVERQGGKEYF	TGTGCCAGCAGCGTAGAACGGCAGGGCGGGAAAGAGTACTTC
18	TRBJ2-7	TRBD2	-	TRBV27	CASSLSRLAGGPQYEQYF	TGTGCCAGCAGTTTATCAAGACTAGCGGGGGGTCCTCAATACGAGCAGTACTTC
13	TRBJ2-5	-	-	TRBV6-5	CASRRTAQETQYF	TGTGCCAGCAGACGGACAGCACAAGAGACCCAGTACTTC
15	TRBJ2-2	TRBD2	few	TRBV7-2	CASSSQGGGPGELFF	TGTGCCAGCAGCTCTCAAGGCGGGGGGCCCGGGGAGCTGTTTTTT
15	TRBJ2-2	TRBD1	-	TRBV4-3	CASTQDYRGTGELFF	TGCGCCAGCACCCAAGACTACAGGGGAACCGGGGAGCTGTTTTTT
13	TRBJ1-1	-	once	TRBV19	CASKGGENTEAFF	TGTGCCAGTAAGGGAGGAGAGAACACTGAAGCTTTCTTT
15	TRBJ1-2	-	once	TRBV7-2	CASSREGTANYGYTF	TGTGCCAGCAGCCGTGAGGGCACAGCTAACTATGGCTACACCTTC
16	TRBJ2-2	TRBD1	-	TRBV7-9	CASSVRQGSSPGELFF	TGTGCCAGCAGCGTCCGACAGGGAAGTTCCCCCGGGGAGCTGTTTTTT
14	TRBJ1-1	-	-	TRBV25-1	CASSPRAMNTEAFF	TGTGCCAGCTCACCCAGGGCTATGAACACTGAAGCTTTCTTT
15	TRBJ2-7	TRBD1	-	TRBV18	CASSPAGTGNYEQYF	TGTGCCAGCTCACCGGCCGGGACAGGGAACTACGAGCAGTACTTC
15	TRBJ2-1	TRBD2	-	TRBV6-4	CASTPSSGSYNEQFF	TGTGCCAGCACCCCTTCTAGCGGCTCCTACAATGAGCAGTTCTTC
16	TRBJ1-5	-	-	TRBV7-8	CASSSAEVRGGQPQHF	TGTGCCAGCAGCTCAGCCGAGGTAAGGGGCGGTCAGCCCCAGCATTTT
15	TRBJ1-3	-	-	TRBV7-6	CASSLDRASGNTIYF	TGTGCCAGCAGCTTAGACAGGGCCTCTGGAAACACCATATATTTT
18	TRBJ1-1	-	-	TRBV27	CASSLTSTRQLPSTEAFF	TGTGCCAGCAGTTTAACCTCGACTCGACAGCTTCCTTCCACTGAAGCTTTCTTT
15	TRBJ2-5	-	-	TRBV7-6	CASSLYQGKVETQYF	TGTGCCAGCAGCTTATATCAGGGGAAGGTAGAGACCCAGTACTTC
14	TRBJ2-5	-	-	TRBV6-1	CASSSTGSQETQYF	TGTGCCAGCAGTAGTACAGGGTCCCAAGAGACCCAGTACTTC
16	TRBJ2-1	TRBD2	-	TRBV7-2	CASSLNPGLVNNEQFF	TGTGCCAGCTCCCTCAACCCGGGACTAGTAAACAATGAGCAGTTCTTC
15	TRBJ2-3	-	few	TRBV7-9	CASSLGRAGTDTQYF	TGTGCCAGCAGCTTAGGGAGGGCCGGCACAGATACGCAGTATTTT
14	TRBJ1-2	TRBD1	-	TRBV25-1	CASSLTGTGGGYTF	TGTGCCAGCAGCCTCACCGGGACAGGGGGTGGCTACACCTTC
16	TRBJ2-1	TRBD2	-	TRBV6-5	CASSYLLAGNSNEQFF	TGTGCCAGCAGTTACTTGCTAGCGGGAAATTCCAATGAGCAGTTCTTC
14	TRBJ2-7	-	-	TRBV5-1	CASSEGQSYYEQYF	TGCGCCAGCAGCGAAGGACAGAGTTACTACGAGCAGTACTTC
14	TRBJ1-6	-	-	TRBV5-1	CASSLGENNSPLHF	TGCGCCAGCAGCTTGGGAGAAAATAATTCACCCCTCCACTTT
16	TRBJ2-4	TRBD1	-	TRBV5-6	CASSLLGQGTKNIQYF	TGTGCCAGCAGCTTGTTGGGACAGGGGACCAAAAACATTCAGTACTTC
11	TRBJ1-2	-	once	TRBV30	CAWAGTSGYTF	TGTGCCTGGGCGGGGACGAGCGGCTACACCTTC
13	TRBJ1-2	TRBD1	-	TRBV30	CACHRGRSGGYTF	TGTGCCTGTCACAGGGGGAGGTCGGGTGGCTACACCTTC
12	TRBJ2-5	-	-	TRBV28	CASSSGVETQYF	TGTGCCAGCAGTTCGGGAGTTGAGACCCAGTACTTC
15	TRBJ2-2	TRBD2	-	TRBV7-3	CASSSKRGTTGELFF	TGTGCCAGCAGCTCAAAGCGGGGGACCACCGGGGAGCTGTTTTTT
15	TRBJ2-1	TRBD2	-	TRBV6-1	CASRVGTSANNEQFF	TGTGCCAGCAGGGTCGGGACTAGCGCTAACAATGAGCAGTTCTTC
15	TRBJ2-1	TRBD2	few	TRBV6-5	CASSRTSGGYNEQFF	TGTGCCAGCAGTCGGACTAGCGGGGGCTACAATGAGCAGTTCTTC
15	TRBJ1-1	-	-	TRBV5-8	CASSRAGNWNTEAFF	TGTGCCAGCAGCCGTGCGGGGAATTGGAACACTGAAGCTTTCTTT
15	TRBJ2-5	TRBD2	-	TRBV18	CASSPPTGGEGTQYF	TGTGCCAGCTCACCCCCCACGGGGGGGGAAGGGACCCAGTACTTC
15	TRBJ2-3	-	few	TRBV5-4	CASSLTGASTDTQYF	TGTGCCAGCAGCTTAACGGGAGCTAGCACAGATACGCAGTATTTT
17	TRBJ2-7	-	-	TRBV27	CASSLHSPAGGSYEQYF	TGTGCCAGCAGTTTACACTCTCCGGCAGGGGGGAGCTACGAGCAGTACTTC
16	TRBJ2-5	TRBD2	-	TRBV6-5	CASSYSPAGGRETQYF	TGTGCCAGCAGTTACTCTCCAGCGGGAGGGCGAGAGACCCAGTACTTC
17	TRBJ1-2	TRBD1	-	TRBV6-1	CASSEHIRDRGRTPHTF	TGTGCCAGCAGTGAACATATCCGGGACAGGGGGCGCACCCCCCACACCTTC
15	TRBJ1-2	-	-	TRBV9	CASSVTGGRAFGYTF	TGTGCCAGCAGCGTAACAGGCGGGAGAGCGTTTGGCTACACCTTC
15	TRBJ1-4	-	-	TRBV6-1	CASSEAKGRGEKLFF	TGTGCCAGCAGTGAAGCGAAGGGAAGGGGTGAAAAACTGTTTTTT
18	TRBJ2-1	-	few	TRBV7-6	CASSRERGASSRSHEQFF	TGTGCCAGCAGCCGGGAGAGGGGAGCTAGCTCGAGGAGTCATGAGCAGTTCTTC
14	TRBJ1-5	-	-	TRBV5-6	CASSPGTSDQPQHF	TGTGCCAGCAGCCCCGGGACATCGGATCAGCCCCAGCATTTT
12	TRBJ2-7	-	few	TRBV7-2	CATSSPSYEQYF	TGCGCTACCTCCTCCCCTTCCTACGAGCAGTACTTC